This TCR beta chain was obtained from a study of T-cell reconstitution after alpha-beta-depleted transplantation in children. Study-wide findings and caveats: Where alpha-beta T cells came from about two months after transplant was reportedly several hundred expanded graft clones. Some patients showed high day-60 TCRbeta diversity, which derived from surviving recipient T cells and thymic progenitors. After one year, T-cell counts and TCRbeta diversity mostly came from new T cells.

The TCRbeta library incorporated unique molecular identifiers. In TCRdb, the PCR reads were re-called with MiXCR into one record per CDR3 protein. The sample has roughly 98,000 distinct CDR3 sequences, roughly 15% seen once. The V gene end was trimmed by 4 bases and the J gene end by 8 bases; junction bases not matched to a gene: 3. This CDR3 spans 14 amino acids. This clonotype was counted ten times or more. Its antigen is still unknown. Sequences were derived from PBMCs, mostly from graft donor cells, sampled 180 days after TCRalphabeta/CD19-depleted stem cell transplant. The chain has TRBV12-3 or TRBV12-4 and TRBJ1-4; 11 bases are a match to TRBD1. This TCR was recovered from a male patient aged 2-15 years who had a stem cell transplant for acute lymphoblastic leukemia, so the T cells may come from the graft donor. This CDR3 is CASSSGTGGEKLFF. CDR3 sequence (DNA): TGTGCCAGCAGTTCCGGGACAGGGGGAGAAAAACTGTTTTTT.